One sample yielded the 6 T cell receptor beta chains listed below, sequenced in a study of human T cells and chemical hapten exposure. The time point denotes: pre-sensitization, week 0. Specified treatment: therapeutic diphenylcyclopropenone sensitization with weekly scalp DPC. TCRdb called the RACE reads again in MiXCR, with one record for every CDR3 protein. The data contain under 300,000 distinct CDR3 sequences, approximately 8% of them seen just once; the ten biggest clones take up about 1.2%. Here the sequenced sample was whole blood, taken in connection with sensitization to the hapten diphenylcyclopropenone (DPC). The receptors were sampled from a man aged 18 to 35 with alopecia areata. Some clones in this sample may be carry-over from other donors' samples.

This chain links TRBV12-3 or TRBV12-4 with TRBJ2-2; D tentatively fits TRBD1 or TRBD2 (5 bases each). V shed 10 bases and J shed 2 bases, with 14 bases lying between them. This CDR3 comprises 14 residues. CDR3 sequence (DNA): TGTGCCATATTGGGACCATTCAACACCGGGGAGCTGTTTTTT. The encoded protein is CAILGPFNTGELFF.

This chain connects TRBV11-3 to TRBJ2-3; D gene unclear. CDR3 length: 15 amino acids. Deletions cut 2 bases from V and 0 bases from J, with 9 bases between. Germline CDR1 reads SGHNT; CDR2 reads YENEEA. In DNA form, the CDR3 reads TGTGCCAGCAGCTTAAGTGGGCCTAGCACAGATACGCAGTATTTT. As protein: CASSLSGPSTDTQYF.

The chain couples TRBV4-3 to TRBJ2-3, with D possibly matching TRBD1 (7 bases). In germline, CDR1 is LGHNA, CDR2 YSLEER. This CDR3 contains 14 residues. V was shortened by 1 base and J by 4 bases, with 9 bases between the two germline ends. The CDR3 bases are TGCGCCAGCAGCCAAGCCAGGGGGGCAGATACGCAGTATTTT. Translated, it gives CASSQARGADTQYF.

This clonotype occurred many times. The chain joins TRBV28 to TRBJ1-2; D is unresolved. Per germline, CDR1 MDHEN and CDR2 SYDVKM. Trimming pared 3 bases from V and 4 bases from J, leaving 9 bases between. This CDR3 region has 13 residues. CDR3 in DNA: TGTGCCAGCAGTTTTAGGCAGTTCTATGGCTACACCTTC. This sequence encodes CASSFRQFYGYTF.

This clonotype was picked up a small number of times. The rearrangement joins TRBV5-1 to TRBJ2-1; 11 bases fit TRBD2. The CDR3 spans 15 residues. Germline CDR1 is SGHRS and CDR2 is YFSETQ. V trimming: 4 bases; J trimming: 16 bases; junction bases outside the gene matches: 16. CDR3 in DNA: TGCGCCAGCAGCCCGAAAGAAACTAGCGGGGGTATTCCTTTCTTC. Translation: CASSPKETSGGIPFF. Complete variable domain (other parts from reference TRBV5-1 and TRBJ2-1): KAGVTQTPRYLIKTRGQQVTLSCSPISGHRSVSWYQQTPGQGLQFLFEYFSETQRNKGNFPGRFSGRQFSNSRSEMNVSTLELGDSALYLCASSPKETSGGIPFFGPGTRLTVL.

Ten or more counts support this clonotype. The V gene is TRBV9, the J gene TRBJ2-3; D might be TRBD2 (7 bases). V was trimmed by 2 bases and J by 1 base, leaving 11 bases between them. The CDR3 is 15 residues long. Germline-derived CDR1 and CDR2 are SGDLS and YYNGEE. For the CDR3, the DNA is TGTGCCAGCAGCGTGGCGGGGGCTGGCACAGATACGCAGTATTTT. Its protein product is CASSVAGAGTDTQYF.